This T cell receptor (beta chain) was sequenced during a study of blood T cell repertoires in COVID-19. Study overall: Specimens from acute and convalescent COVID-19 originated in the United States, Italy and Spain. Sources were T cells, B-cell-depleted T cells, or PBMCs; the material itself was cDNA or gDNA.

The germline V and J ends were trimmed by 0 bases and 7 bases, with 18 bases remaining between them. Germline CDR1 reads MNHEY; CDR2 reads SVGAGI. CDR3 length equals 16 residues. Methods used by the authors: Nucleated cell counts were estimated from reference gene primer amplification. This table comes from immunoSEQ multiplex PCR, and its TCRdb copy is limited to in-frame clones, with some not included. V, J and clone size derive from that table, while D and trimming were established from the DNA sequence. Among tens of thousands of clones listed, more than 75% were seen once. The chain couples TRBV6-5 to TRBJ1-2, with D possibly being TRBD1 (5 bases). The source is a human donor in a cohort sampled during active COVID-19. Specimen: peripheral blood. The CDR3, as DNA: TGTGCCAGCAGTTACTCGGTCGAAGGGGTGGATGCTGGCTACACCTTC. It yields the protein CASSYSVEGVDAGYTF.